The 18 T cell receptor beta chains below all came from one sample that was sequenced in a study of radiotherapy plus CTLA-4 blockade in lung cancer. The data were produced by immunoSEQ multiplex PCR, yet TCRdb's version contains in-frame clones alone and is incomplete. The sample yields 30,000 to 35,000 clones, 78% seen once. The material sequenced was peripheral blood, taken from a patient treated with radiotherapy plus ipilimumab. Receptors were obtained from a human donor with non-small cell lung cancer who had stable disease on radiotherapy plus ipilimumab.

V usage is TRBV28 and J usage is TRBJ1-1; D is possibly TRBD1 (5 bases). The CDR3 contains 13 residues. Trimming stripped 3 bases from V and 6 bases from J, with 11 bases between. The germline gives CDR1 MDHEN, CDR2 SYDVKM. CDR3 residues: CASSLIGAAEAFF. CDR3 DNA sequence: TGTGCCAGCAGTTTGATTGGGGCCGCTGAAGCTTTCTTT.

V gene TRBV29-1 combines with J gene TRBJ1-2, with D hard to call. Germline V gene sequence: CDR1 SQVTM, CDR2 ANQGSEA. V gave up 0 bases and J gave up 8 bases, with 13 bases separating them. The CDR3 contains 13 residues. DNA of the CDR3: TGCAGCGTTGAAGATATGAGGGTAAACGGCTACACCTTC. Protein product: CSVEDMRVNGYTF.

The genes are TRBV5-4 and TRBJ1-1; D is unresolved. Trimming shortened V by 6 bases and J by 2 bases, and 17 bases separated the two germline ends. The CDR3 totals 15 residues. In germline, CDR1 is SGHNT, CDR2 YYREEE (reference sequence). CDR3 amino acids: CASTSRVPVNTEAFF. DNA of the CDR3: TGTGCCAGCACCTCCCGGGTGCCGGTTAACACTGAAGCTTTCTTT. The variable domain in full, with the rest retrieved from reference TRBV5-4 and TRBJ1-1, is ETGVTQSPTHLIKTRGQQVTLRCSSQSGHNTVSWYQQALGQGPQFIFQYYREEENGRGNFPPRFSGLQFPNYSSELNVNALELDDSALYLCASTSRVPVNTEAFFGQGTRLTVV.

The chain carries TRBV5-1 and TRBJ1-5, with 10 bases identical to TRBD1. The CDR3 contains 15 residues. CDR1 is SGHRS and CDR2 is YFSETQ in the germline V gene. The trim removed 3 bases at V and 7 bases at J, leaving 7 bases unmatched. The CDR3 bases are TGCGCCAGCAGCTCCGGGACAGGGGAAGGGCAGCCCCAGCATTTT. Its protein product is CASSSGTGEGQPQHF. Full variable domain (outside the CDR3, taken from reference TRBV5-1 and TRBJ1-5): KAGVTQTPRYLIKTRGQQVTLSCSPISGHRSVSWYQQTPGQGLQFLFEYFSETQRNKGNFPGRFSGRQFSNSRSEMNVSTLELGDSALYLCASSSGTGEGQPQHFGDGTRLSIL.

V gene TRBV2 combines with J gene TRBJ1-5; 9 nucleotides agree with TRBD1. The CDR3 consists of 14 residues. V gave up 5 bases and J gave up 5 bases; unmatched junction bases: 4. The germline V gene encodes CDR1 SNHLY and CDR2 FYNNEI. CDR3: CASSPGTGYQPQHF. The CDR3 DNA reads TGTGCCAGCAGTCCCGGGACAGGGTATCAGCCCCAGCATTTT.

The chain is built from TRBV19 and TRBJ1-5, with TRBD1 as a possible D gene (6 bases). The V gene lost 5 bases and the J gene lost 3 bases, with 20 bases spanning the gap. CDR1 and CDR2 (germline): LNHDA, SQIVND (reference sequence). The CDR3 extends over 17 amino acids. This chain's CDR3 is CASSLPRGAGNNQPQHF. DNA of the CDR3: TGTGCCAGTAGTCTCCCCCGGGGGGCCGGGAACAATCAGCCCCAGCATTTT.

The rearrangement uses TRBV27 and TRBJ2-3, with D perhaps matching TRBD2 (6 bases). This CDR3 has 16 amino acids. V was pared by 3 bases and J by 1 base, with 14 bases between. CDR1 and CDR2 (germline): MNHEY, SMNVEV (reference sequence). The CDR3 region has the DNA TGTGCCAGCAGTTTGAAACTATGGGGGGGCACAGATACGCAGTATTTT. Translated: CASSLKLWGGTDTQYF.

V and J are TRBV28 and TRBJ1-1; no clear D. The CDR3 consists of 12 residues. V gave up 2 bases and J gave up 7 bases, with 8 bases separating them. Germline CDR1 is MDHEN and CDR2 is SYDVKM. Here the CDR3 reads CASSLSRDEAFF. CDR3 DNA sequence: TGTGCCAGCAGTTTAAGTCGGGATGAAGCTTTCTTT.

The chain employs TRBV29-1 and TRBJ1-1; D remains ambiguous. V was pared by 4 bases and J by 1 base, with 7 bases between. The CDR3 is 12 residues long. The germline gives CDR1 SQVTM, CDR2 ANQGSEA. The CDR3 DNA is TGCAGCGTTGGACGGGAGAACACTGAAGCTTTCTTT. Translating it yields CSVGRENTEAFF.

The chain carries TRBV2 and TRBJ2-5; D unresolved. V gave up 2 bases and J gave up 1 base, with 8 bases separating them. The germline gives CDR1 SNHLY, CDR2 FYNNEI. The CDR3 extends over 14 amino acids. CDR3 DNA: TGTGCCAGCAGTGAAAGTCCAATCCAAGAGACCCAGTACTTC. This translates into CASSESPIQETQYF.

V gene TRBV6-5 combines with J gene TRBJ1-6, with 7 bases aligning to TRBD1. The germline gives CDR1 MNHEY, CDR2 SVGAGI. The CDR3 totals 15 residues. Trimming took 5 bases from V and 7 from J; bases not matched to a gene: 8. The CDR3 loop is CASSPSPGQNSPLHF. In DNA form, the CDR3 reads TGTGCCAGCAGTCCGTCCCCGGGACAGAATTCACCCCTCCACTTT.

V is TRBV2 and J is TRBJ1-2, with D unclear. The CDR3 is made up of 12 amino acids. The V gene lost 7 bases and the J gene lost 7 bases, with 13 bases spanning the gap. Germline V gene lookup returns CDR1 SNHLY and CDR2 FYNNEI. CDR3 sequence: CASTGAGGGYTF. The CDR3 DNA reads as TGTGCCAGCACAGGAGCTGGTGGTGGCTACACCTTC.

This clone was recorded a few times. The rearrangement uses TRBV9 and TRBJ1-3; D not certain. Per germline, CDR1 SGDLS and CDR2 YYNGEE. V lost 2 bases and J lost 4, with 16 bases in between. CDR3 length: 16 residues. This CDR3 is CASSVVGRASGNTIYF. The CDR3 DNA sequence: TGTGCCAGCAGCGTGGTGGGGAGGGCATCCGGAAACACCATATATTTT. Together with reference TRBV9 and TRBJ1-3, the CDR3 gives the full variable domain: DSGVTQTPKHLITATGQRVTLRCSPRSGDLSVYWYQQSLDQGLQFLIQYYNGEERAKGNILERFSAQQFPDLHSELNLSSLELGDSALYFCASSVVGRASGNTIYFGEGSWLTVV.

The J gene is TRBJ2-1, the V gene TRBV29-1, with a tentative D call TRBD2 (5 bases). V was shortened by 2 bases and J by 9 bases, with 5 bases between the two germline ends. CDR3 length equals 10 residues. In germline, CDR1 is SQVTM, CDR2 ANQGSEA. The CDR3, as DNA: TGCAGCGTTGAACGGGGTGAGCAGTTCTTC. This gives the protein CSVERGEQFF.

This sequence joins TRBV19 and TRBJ2-5, with 9 bases that match TRBD1. Germline CDR1 is LNHDA and CDR2 is SQIVND (reference sequence). With V trimmed by 3 bases and J by 7 bases, 12 bases remained unmatched. This CDR3 comprises 16 residues. The CDR3 loop is CASSMLGQGSFGTQYF. CDR3 bases: TGTGCCAGTAGTATGCTCGGACAGGGGTCCTTTGGGACCCAGTACTTC.

The rearrangement links TRBV9 to TRBJ1-2; 9 nucleotides line up with TRBD1. V shed 4 bases and J 2 bases; nucleotides not matched to a gene: 3. This CDR3 is built from 14 residues. Germline V gives CDR1 SGDLS, CDR2 YYNGEE. In DNA, the CDR3 is TGTGCCAGCAGCCCAGGGACAGGGAACTATGGCTACACCTTC. Translation: CASSPGTGNYGYTF.

The chain is built from TRBV6-4 and TRBJ2-1; 9 bases agree with TRBD1. The germline CDR1 and CDR2 sequences are MRHNA and SNTAGT. Losses at the gene ends were 5 bases for V and 15 bases for J; bases not matched to a gene: 8. The CDR3 length is 12 residues. The CDR3 DNA reads TGTGCCAGCAGTCGGGACAGGGTCGTGTGGTTCTTC. Translated, it gives CASSRDRVVWFF.

This clone occurred a few times. The chain uses TRBV27 and TRBJ1-2; maybe TRBD1 (5 bases). The ends were cut back, 8 bases at V and 7 bases at J, with 17 bases in the middle. The CDR3 is 13 residues long. Germline V gives CDR1 MNHEY, CDR2 SMNVEV (reference sequence). The CDR3 DNA reads as TGTGCCAGCGGCCTATCGGGGGGGGGTGGCTACACCTTC. It codes for CASGLSGGGGYTF.